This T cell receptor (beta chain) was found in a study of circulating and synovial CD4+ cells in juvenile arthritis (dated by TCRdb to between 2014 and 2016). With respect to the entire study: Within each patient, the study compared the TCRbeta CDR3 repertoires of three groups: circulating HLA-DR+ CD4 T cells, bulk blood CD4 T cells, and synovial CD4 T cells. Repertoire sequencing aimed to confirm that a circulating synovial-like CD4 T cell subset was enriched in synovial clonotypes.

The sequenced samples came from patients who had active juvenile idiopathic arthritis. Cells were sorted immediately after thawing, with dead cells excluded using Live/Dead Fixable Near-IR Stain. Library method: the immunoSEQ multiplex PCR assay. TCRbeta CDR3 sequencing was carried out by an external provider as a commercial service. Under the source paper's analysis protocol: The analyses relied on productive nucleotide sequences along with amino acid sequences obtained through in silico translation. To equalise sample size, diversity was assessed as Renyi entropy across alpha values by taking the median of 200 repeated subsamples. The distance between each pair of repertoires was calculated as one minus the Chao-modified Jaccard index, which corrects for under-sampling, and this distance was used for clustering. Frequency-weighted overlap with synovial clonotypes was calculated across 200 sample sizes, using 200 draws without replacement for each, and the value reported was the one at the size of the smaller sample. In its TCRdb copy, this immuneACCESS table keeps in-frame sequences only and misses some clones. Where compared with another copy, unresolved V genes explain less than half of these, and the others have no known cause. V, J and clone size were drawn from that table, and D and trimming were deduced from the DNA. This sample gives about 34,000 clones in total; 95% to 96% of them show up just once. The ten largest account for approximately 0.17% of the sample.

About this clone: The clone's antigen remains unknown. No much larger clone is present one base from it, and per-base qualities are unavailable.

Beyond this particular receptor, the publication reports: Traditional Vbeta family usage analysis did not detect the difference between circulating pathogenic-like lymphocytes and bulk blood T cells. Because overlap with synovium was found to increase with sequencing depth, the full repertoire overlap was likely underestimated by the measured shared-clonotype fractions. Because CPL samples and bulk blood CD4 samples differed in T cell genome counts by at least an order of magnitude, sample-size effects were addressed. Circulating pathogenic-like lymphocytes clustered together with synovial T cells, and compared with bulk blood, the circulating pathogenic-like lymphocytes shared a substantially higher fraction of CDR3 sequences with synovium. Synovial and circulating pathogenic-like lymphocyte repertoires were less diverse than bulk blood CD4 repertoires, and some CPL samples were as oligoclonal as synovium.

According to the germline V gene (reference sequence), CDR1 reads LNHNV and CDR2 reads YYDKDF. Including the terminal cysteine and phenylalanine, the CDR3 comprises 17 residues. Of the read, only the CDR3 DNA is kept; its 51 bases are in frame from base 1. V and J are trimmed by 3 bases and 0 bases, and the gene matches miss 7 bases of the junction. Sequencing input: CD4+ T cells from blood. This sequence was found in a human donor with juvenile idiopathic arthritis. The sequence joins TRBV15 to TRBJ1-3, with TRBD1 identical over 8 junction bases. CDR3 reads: CATSRDQDRASGNTIYF. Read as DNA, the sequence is TGTGCCACCAGCAGGGACCAGGACAGGGCCTCTGGAAACACCATATATTTT.